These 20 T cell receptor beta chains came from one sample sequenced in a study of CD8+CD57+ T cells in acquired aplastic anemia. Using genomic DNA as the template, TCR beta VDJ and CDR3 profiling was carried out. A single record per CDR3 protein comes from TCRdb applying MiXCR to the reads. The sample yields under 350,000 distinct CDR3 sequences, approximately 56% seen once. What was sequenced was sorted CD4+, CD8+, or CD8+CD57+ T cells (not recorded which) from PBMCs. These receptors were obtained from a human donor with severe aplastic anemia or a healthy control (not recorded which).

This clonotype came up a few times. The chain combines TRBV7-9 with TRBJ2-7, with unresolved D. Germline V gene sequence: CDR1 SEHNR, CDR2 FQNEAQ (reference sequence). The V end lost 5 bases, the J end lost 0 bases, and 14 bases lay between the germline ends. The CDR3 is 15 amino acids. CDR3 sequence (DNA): TGTGCCAGCAGCCCGGTAATCGGACGCTCCTACGAGCAGTACTTC. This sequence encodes CASSPVIGRSYEQYF.

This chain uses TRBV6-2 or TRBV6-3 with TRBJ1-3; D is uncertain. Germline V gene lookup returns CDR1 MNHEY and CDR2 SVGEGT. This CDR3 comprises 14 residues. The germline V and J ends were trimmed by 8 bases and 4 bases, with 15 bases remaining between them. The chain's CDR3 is CASVNAAVGNTIYF. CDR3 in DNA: TGTGCCAGCGTTAATGCAGCGGTAGGAAACACCATATATTTT.

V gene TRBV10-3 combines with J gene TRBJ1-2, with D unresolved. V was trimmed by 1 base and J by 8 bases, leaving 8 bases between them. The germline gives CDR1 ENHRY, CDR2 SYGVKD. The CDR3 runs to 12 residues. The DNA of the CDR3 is TGTGCCATCAGTGAGTATAGTAGCGGCTACACCTTC. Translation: CAISEYSSGYTF.

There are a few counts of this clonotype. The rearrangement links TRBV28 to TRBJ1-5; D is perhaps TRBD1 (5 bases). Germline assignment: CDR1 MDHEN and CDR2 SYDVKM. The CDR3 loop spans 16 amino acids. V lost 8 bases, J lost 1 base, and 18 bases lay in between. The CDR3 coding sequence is TGTGCCAGCGCTGGCGGGGGATTCTGGAGCAATCAGCCCCAGCATTTT. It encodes CASAGGGFWSNQPQHF.

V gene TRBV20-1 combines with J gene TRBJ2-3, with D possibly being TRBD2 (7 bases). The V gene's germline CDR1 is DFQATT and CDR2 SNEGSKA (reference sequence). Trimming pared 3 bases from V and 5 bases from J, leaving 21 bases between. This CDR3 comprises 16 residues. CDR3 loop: CSASFPIGGLEDTQYF. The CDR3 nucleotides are TGCAGTGCTAGCTTTCCTATCGGGGGGCTGGAAGATACGCAGTATTTT.

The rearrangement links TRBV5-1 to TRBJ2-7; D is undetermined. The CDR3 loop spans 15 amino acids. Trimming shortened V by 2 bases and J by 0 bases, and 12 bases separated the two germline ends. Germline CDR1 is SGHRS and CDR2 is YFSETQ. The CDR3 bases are TGCGCCAGCAGCTTAGAGACGGCGTCCTCCTACGAGCAGTACTTC. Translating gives CASSLETASSYEQYF.

CDR3 in amino acids: CASSKGTSGELFF. In DNA, the CDR3 is TGCGCCAGCAGTAAGGGGACTAGCGGGGAGCTGTTTTTT. The chain combines TRBV5-1 with TRBJ2-2, with 8 nucleotides matching TRBD2. The CDR3 covers 13 residues. Looked up from germline, CDR1 is SGHRS and CDR2 is YFSETQ. Germline trimming cut 5 bases from V and 7 bases from J; bases unmatched to any gene: 4.

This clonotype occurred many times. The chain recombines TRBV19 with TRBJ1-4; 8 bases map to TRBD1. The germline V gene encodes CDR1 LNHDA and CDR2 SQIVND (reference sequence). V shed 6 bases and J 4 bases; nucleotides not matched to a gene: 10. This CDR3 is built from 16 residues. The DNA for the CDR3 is TGTGCCAGTAGCCCCGACAGGGGCCGCTTTAATGAAAAACTGTTTTTT. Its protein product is CASSPDRGRFNEKLFF.

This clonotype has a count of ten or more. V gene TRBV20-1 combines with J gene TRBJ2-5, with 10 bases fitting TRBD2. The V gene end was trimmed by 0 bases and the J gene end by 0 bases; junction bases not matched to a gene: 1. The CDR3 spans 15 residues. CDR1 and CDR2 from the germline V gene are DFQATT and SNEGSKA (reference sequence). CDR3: CSARDSGGNQETQYF. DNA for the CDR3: TGCAGTGCTAGAGATAGCGGGGGGAACCAAGAGACCCAGTACTTC.

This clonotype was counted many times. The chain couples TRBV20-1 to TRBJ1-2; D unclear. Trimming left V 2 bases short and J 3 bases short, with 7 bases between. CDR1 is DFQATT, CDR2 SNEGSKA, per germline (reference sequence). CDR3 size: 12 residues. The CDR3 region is CSARNRDYGYTF. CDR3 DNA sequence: TGCAGTGCTAGAAACCGGGACTATGGCTACACCTTC.

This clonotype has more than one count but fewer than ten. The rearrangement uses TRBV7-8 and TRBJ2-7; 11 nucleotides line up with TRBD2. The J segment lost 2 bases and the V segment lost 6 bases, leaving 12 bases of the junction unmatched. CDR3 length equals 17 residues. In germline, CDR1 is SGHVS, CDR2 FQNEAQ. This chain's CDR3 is CASSNTIRLAGTYEQYF. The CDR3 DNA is TGTGCCAGCAGTAACACGATCCGACTAGCGGGGACCTACGAGCAGTACTTC.

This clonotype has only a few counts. The CDR3: CASSLVSGNQETQYF. In DNA form, the CDR3 reads TGTGCCAGCAGCTTAGTTAGCGGGAACCAAGAGACCCAGTACTTC. This rearrangement joins TRBV7-9 to TRBJ2-7; TRBD2 matches 8 bases. Matching the DNA end better, TRBJ2-5 makes the J call doubtful. The CDR3 contains 15 residues. The germline V gene has CDR1 SEHNR and CDR2 FQNEAQ (reference sequence).

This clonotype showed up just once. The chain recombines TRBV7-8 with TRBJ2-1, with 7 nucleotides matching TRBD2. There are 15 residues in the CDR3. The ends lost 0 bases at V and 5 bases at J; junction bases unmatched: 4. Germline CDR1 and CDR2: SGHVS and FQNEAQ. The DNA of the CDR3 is TGTGCCAGCAGCTTAGCAGGGAGGGCCAACAATGAGCAGTTCTTC. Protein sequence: CASSLAGRANNEQFF.

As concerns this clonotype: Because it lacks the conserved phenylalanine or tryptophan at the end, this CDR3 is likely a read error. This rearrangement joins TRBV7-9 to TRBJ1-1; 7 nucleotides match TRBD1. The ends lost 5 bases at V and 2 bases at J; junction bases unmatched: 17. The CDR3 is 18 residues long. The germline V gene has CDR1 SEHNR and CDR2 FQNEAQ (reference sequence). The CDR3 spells CASSIRGTVEFSNTEAFL. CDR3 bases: TGTGCCAGCAGCATACGTGGGACAGTTGAATTTTCTAACACTGAAGCTTTCCTT.

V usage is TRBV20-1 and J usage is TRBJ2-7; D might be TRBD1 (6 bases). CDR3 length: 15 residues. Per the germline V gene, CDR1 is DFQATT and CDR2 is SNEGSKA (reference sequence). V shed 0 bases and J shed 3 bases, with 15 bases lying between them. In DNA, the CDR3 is TGCAGTGCTAGAGATGAAGACAGGATAAACTACGAGCAGTACTTC. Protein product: CSARDEDRINYEQYF.

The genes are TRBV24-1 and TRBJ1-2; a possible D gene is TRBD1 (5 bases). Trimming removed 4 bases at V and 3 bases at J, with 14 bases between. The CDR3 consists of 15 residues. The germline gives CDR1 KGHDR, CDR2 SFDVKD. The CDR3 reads CATSDGQGPHYGYTF. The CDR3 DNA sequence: TGTGCCACCAGTGACGGGCAGGGACCTCACTATGGCTACACCTTC.

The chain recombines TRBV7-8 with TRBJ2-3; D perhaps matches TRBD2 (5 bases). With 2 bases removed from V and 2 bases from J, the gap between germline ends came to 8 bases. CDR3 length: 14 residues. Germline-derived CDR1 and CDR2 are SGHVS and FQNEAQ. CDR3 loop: CASSLSLATDTQYF. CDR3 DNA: TGTGCCAGCAGCTTATCGCTAGCCACAGATACGCAGTATTTT.

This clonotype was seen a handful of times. CDR3 residues: CASSVKGNTIYF. CDR3 nucleotides: TGTGCCAGCAGTGTTAAAGGAAACACCATATATTTT. This chain uses TRBV2 with TRBJ1-3; D is unresolved. Trimming removed 4 bases from V and 4 bases from J, with 5 bases in between. The CDR3 consists of 12 residues. Germline V gene lookup returns CDR1 SNHLY and CDR2 FYNNEI.

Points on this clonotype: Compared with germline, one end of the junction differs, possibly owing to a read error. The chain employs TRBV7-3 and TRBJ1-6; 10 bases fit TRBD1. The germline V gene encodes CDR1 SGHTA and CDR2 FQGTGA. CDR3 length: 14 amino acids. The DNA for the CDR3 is TGTGCCAGCAGCGCGACAGGGGGCGACACACCCCTCCGCTTT. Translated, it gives CASSATGGDTPLRF.

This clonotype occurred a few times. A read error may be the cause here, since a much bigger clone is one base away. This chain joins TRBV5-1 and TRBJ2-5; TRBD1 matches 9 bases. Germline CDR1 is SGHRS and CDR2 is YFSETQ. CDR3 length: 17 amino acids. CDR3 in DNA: TGCGCCAGCAGCCCCCAGTGGGGGACAGGGAAGAGAGAGACCCAGTGCTTC. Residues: CASSPQWGTGKRETQCF.